This record covers a single TCR beta chain. Germline V lookup: CDR1 SGHTA, CDR2 FQGNSA. CDR3 length equals 16 residues. V dropped 4 bases and J dropped 0; count of bases not matched to a gene: 4. These data belong to a study of blood T cell repertoires in COVID-19. At the level of the study: Sample material is recorded as cDNA or gDNA derived from T cells, B-cell-depleted T cells, or PBMCs.

Method: immunoSEQ multiplex PCR; TCRdb's copy keeps in-frame clones and lacks some. Counted here are 150,000 to 200,000 clones, more than 75% occurring once; the ten biggest clones make up around 17%. Those who participated ranged in age from roughly 18 to 89 years and resided in about two dozen US areas. Cohort placement rested on clinical history that participants reported themselves. The gene calls are TRBV7-2 and TRBJ1-3; 9 nucleotides match TRBD1. The specimen was PBMCs or T cells enriched from blood (not recorded which). The TCR originated in a woman in her 50s with acute COVID-19. CDR3 sequence reads: CASSSQGQGSGNTIYF. The CDR3 DNA sequence: TGTGCCAGCAGCTCCCAGGGACAGGGCTCTGGAAACACCATATATTTT.